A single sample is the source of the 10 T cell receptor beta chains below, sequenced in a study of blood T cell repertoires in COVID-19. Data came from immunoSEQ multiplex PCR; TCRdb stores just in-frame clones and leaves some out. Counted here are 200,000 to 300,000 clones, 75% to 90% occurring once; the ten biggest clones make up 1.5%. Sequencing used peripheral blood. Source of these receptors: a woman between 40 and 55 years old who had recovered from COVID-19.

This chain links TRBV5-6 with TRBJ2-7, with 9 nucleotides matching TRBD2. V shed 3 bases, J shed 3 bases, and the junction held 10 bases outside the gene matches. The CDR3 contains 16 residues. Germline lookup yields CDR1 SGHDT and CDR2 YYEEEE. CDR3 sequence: CASSSNVRGGHYEQYF. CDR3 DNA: TGTGCCAGCAGCTCCAATGTGCGGGGGGGCCACTACGAGCAGTACTTC.

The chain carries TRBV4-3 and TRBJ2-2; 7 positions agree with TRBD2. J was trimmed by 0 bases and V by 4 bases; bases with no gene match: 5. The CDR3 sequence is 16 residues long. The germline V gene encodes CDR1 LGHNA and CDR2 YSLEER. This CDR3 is CASSLGDYSNTGELFF. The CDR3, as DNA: TGCGCCAGCAGCCTCGGGGACTACTCGAACACCGGGGAGCTGTTTTTT.

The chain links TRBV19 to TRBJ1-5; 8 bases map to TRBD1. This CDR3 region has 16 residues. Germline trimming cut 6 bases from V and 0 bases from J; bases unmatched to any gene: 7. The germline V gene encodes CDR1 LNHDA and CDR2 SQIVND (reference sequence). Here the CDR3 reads CASRGPTGGSNQPQHF. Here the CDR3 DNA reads TGTGCCAGTAGAGGTCCCACAGGGGGTAGCAATCAGCCCCAGCATTTT.

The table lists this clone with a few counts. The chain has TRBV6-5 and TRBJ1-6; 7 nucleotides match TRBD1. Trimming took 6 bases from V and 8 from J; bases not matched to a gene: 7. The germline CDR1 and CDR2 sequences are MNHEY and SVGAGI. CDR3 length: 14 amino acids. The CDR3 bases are TGTGCCAGCAGGACCGGGACAGTACATTCACCCCTCCACTTT. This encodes CASRTGTVHSPLHF.

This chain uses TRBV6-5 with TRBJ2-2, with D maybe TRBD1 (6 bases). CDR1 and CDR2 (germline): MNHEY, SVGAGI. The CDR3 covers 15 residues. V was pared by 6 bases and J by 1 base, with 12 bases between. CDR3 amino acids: CASRLRGRNTGELFF. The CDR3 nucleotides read TGTGCCAGCAGACTCAGGGGAAGGAACACCGGGGAGCTGTTTTTT.

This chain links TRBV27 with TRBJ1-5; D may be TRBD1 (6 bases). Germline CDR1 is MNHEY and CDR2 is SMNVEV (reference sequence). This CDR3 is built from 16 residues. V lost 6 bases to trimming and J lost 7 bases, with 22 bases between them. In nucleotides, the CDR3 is TGTGCCAGCAGCCTCGGGTCGGGGGGGCTTAGGCAGCCCCAGCATTTT. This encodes CASSLGSGGLRQPQHF.

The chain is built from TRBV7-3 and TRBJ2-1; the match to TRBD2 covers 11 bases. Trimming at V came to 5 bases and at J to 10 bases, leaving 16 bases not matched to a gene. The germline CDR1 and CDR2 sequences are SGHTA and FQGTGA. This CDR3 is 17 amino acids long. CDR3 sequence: CASSPYSSGGHLREQFF. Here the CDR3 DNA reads TGTGCCAGCAGCCCCTACTCTAGCGGGGGGCACTTAAGAGAGCAGTTCTTC. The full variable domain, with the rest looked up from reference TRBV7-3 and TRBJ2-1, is GAGVSQTPSNKVTEKGKYVELRCDPISGHTALYWYRQSLGQGPEFLIYFQGTGAADDSGLPNDRFFAVRPEGSVSTLKIQRTERGDSAVYLCASSPYSSGGHLREQFFGPGTRLTVL.

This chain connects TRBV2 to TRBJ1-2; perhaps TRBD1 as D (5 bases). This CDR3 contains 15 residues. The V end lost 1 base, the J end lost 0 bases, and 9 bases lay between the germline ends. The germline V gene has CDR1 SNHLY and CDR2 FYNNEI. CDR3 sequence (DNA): TGTGCCAGCAGTGAAGGGAGGGGAGCTAACTATGGCTACACCTTC. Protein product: CASSEGRGANYGYTF.

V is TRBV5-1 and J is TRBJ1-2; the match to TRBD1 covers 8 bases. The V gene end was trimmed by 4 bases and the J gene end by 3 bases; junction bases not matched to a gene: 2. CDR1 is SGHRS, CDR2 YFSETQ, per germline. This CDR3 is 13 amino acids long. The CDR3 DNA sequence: TGCGCCAGCAGCCCGGGACAGGACTATGGCTACACCTTC. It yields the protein CASSPGQDYGYTF.

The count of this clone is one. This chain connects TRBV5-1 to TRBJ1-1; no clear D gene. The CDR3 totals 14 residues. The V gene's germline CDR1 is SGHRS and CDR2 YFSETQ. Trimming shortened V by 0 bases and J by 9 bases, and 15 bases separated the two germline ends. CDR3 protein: CASSLAQGDLKAFF. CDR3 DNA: TGCGCCAGCAGCTTGGCCCAAGGAGACTTGAAAGCTTTCTTT.